This T cell receptor beta chain was found in a study of blood T cells in healthy people across ages. The authors ran a second PCR of about 6 to 11 cycles using a sample-barcoded 5' primer and a J-beta primer mix. Each CDR3 protein gets one entry after TCRdb re-called the 5' RACE reads with MiXCR. The repertoire includes 720,000 or so distinct CDR3 sequences, roughly two fifths of them detected once, and roughly 30% sits in the top ten. The V gene's germline CDR1 is SGHTA and CDR2 FQGNSA. The CDR3 runs 14 residues. For this clonotype: This clone may be a read error of a much larger clone one base away.

J is TRBJ2-3 and V is TRBV7-2; D is perhaps TRBD2 (6 bases). This TCR was recovered from a man older than 75 in good health. The sample consisted of blood. For the CDR3, the DNA is TGTGCCAGCAGCGTAGCGGCAGGCACTGATACGCAGTATTTT. It yields the protein CASSVAAGTDTQYF.